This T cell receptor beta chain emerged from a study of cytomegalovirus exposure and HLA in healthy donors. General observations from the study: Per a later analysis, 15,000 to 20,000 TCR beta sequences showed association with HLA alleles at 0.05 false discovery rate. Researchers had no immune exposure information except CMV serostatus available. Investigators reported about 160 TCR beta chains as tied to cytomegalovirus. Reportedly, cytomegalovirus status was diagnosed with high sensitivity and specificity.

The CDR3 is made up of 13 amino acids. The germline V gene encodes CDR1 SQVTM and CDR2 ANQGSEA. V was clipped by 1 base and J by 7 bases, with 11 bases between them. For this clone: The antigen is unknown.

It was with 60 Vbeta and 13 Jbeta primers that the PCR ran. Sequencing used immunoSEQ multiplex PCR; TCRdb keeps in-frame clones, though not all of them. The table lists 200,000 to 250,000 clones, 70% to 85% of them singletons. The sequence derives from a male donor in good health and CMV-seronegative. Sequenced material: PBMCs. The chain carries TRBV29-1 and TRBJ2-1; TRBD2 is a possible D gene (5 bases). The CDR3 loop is CSVEGGVRNEQFF. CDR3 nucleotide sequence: TGCAGCGTTGAAGGGGGAGTGCGTAATGAGCAGTTCTTC.